One and the same sample provided the 20 T cell receptor beta chains below, sequenced in a study of identical twins. TCRdb reprocessed the 5' RACE reads via MiXCR and lists one record per CDR3 protein. The table includes about 200,000 distinct CDR3 sequences, 15% to 20% detected once. These same records also appear under a second study, on T cells expressing NK-cell markers.

Sequenced sample: CD8+ T cells sorted from blood. The receptors here all came from a woman aged 18-30 years in good health.

This sequence joins TRBV5-5 and TRBJ2-1; possibly TRBD2 for D (5 bases). CDR3 length: 12 amino acids. Trimming stripped 2 bases from V and 9 bases from J, with 9 bases between. Per germline, CDR1 SGHKS and CDR2 YYEKEE (reference sequence). The CDR3 is CASSFGSSEQFF. CDR3 nucleotides: TGTGCCAGCAGCTTTGGGAGTTCTGAGCAGTTCTTC.

In its sample, this clonotype was seen many times. This chain connects TRBV20-1 to TRBJ2-1; 11 bases align to TRBD2. This CDR3 has 16 residues. The germline V gene has CDR1 DFQATT and CDR2 SNEGSKA (reference sequence). CDR3 region: CSADRTGTSGYNEQFF. The CDR3, as DNA: TGCAGCGCAGATCGAACCGGGACTAGCGGTTACAATGAGCAGTTCTTC.

Comment on this clonotype: The junction does not match germline at one end; this may be a read error. The V and J genes are TRBV7-7 and TRBJ2-5; perhaps D is TRBD1 or TRBD2 (5 bases each). From germline, CDR1 is SSHAT and CDR2 FNYEAQ (reference sequence). The CDR3 contains 15 residues. CDR3 region: CASSFYRDGKETQYF. As DNA, the CDR3 is TGTGCTAGCAGCTTTTACCGGGACGGAAAAGAGACCCAGTACTTC. Full variable domain (remainder filled in from reference TRBV7-7 and TRBJ2-5): GAGVSQSPRYKVTKRGQDVTLRCDPISSHATLYWYQQALGQGPEFLTYFNYEAQPDKSGLPSDRFSAERPEGSISTLTIQRTEQRDSAMYRCASSFYRDGKETQYFGPGTRLLVL.

This clonotype has just a few counts. The chain carries TRBV6-1 and TRBJ2-1, with 8 bases lining up with TRBD1. The CDR3 length is 15 residues. Germline V gene data show CDR1 as MNHNS and CDR2 as SASEGT. Trimming cost V 9 bases and J 4 bases; bases outside gene matches: 11. Here the CDR3 DNA reads TGTGCCAGTAACCTTGGACAGGGAAGATACAATGAGCAGTTCTTC. The encoded protein is CASNLGQGRYNEQFF.

This clonotype was detected only a few times. J is TRBJ1-1 and V is TRBV21-1. TRBV21-1 is a recognized pseudogene. This CDR3 spans 11 amino acids. CDR3 amino acids: CASRVLIEAFF. The CDR3 DNA follows: TGTGCCAGCAGGGTTTTAATTGAAGCTTTCTTT.

This clonotype has only a few counts. V and J are TRBV7-9 and TRBJ2-4; 12 bases map to TRBD1. Germline V lookup: CDR1 SEHNR, CDR2 FQNEAQ (reference sequence). Trimming removed 11 bases from V and 0 bases from J; junction bases left unmatched: 8. There are 16 residues in the CDR3. The CDR3 sequence: CAGTGGLDLAKNIQYF. The CDR3, as DNA: TGTGCCGGGACAGGGGGCTTGGACCTAGCCAAAAACATTCAGTACTTC.

This sequence joins TRBV7-9 and TRBJ2-7; D may be TRBD1 or TRBD2 (5 bases each). This CDR3 spans 12 amino acids. Trimming stripped 8 bases from V and 2 bases from J, with 10 bases between. Germline CDR1 SEHNR, CDR2 FQNEAQ (reference sequence). This CDR3 reads CASRDGTYEQYF. The CDR3 region has the DNA TGTGCCAGCCGGGACGGTACCTACGAGCAGTACTTC.

This clonotype was observed at least ten times. The chain couples TRBV12-3 or TRBV12-4 to TRBJ2-7, with TRBD1 identical over 7 bases. This CDR3 is 15 amino acids long. V shed 4 bases and J 2 bases; nucleotides not matched to a gene: 8. This chain's CDR3 is CASSSRHTGAYEQYF. CDR3 in DNA: TGTGCCAGCAGTTCCAGACATACAGGGGCCTACGAGCAGTACTTC.

This clonotype has ten or more counts. This sequence joins TRBV29-1 and TRBJ1-1; D is uncertain. Trimming removed 4 bases at V and 5 bases at J, with 5 bases between. Germline V gene lookup returns CDR1 SQVTM and CDR2 ANQGSEA. The CDR3 covers 10 residues. The CDR3 DNA sequence: TGCAGCGTTGTAGGTACTGAAGCTTTCTTT. It codes for CSVVGTEAFF.

The rearrangement joins TRBV7-8 to TRBJ2-1, with 14 bases matching TRBD2. This CDR3 is 18 amino acids long. Germline CDR1 SGHVS, CDR2 FQNEAQ. V shed 4 bases, J shed 5 bases, and the junction held 10 bases outside the gene matches. This CDR3 is CASSSGLAGGRGNNEQFF. CDR3 sequence (DNA): TGTGCCAGCAGCTCAGGACTAGCGGGAGGTCGCGGGAACAATGAGCAGTTCTTC.

This clonotype was found many times. The CDR3 loop reads CASSSLRQGPGELFF. Here the CDR3 DNA reads TGTGCCAGCAGCTCATTAAGACAGGGTCCCGGGGAGCTGTTTTTT. The chain joins TRBV11-3 to TRBJ2-2, with 7 bases lining up with TRBD1. The CDR3 is made up of 15 amino acids. V gave up 4 bases and J gave up 6 bases; unmatched junction bases: 8. Germline CDR1 SGHNT, CDR2 YENEEA.

V is TRBV4-1 and J is TRBJ2-3; no firm D call. Per the germline V gene, CDR1 is MGHRA and CDR2 is YSYEKL. V gave up 1 base and J gave up 10 bases, with 15 bases separating them. The CDR3 runs to 14 residues. CDR3 in amino acids: CASSQVDSPGAQYF. The CDR3 bases are TGCGCCAGCAGCCAAGTCGACTCTCCAGGCGCGCAGTATTTT.

This chain uses TRBV30 with TRBJ2-2; D is unresolved. With 1 base removed from V and 8 bases from J, the gap between germline ends came to 5 bases. Germline CDR1 and CDR2: GTSNPN and SVGIG (reference sequence). The CDR3 is 11 amino acids. The CDR3 protein is CAWSEGGELFF. The CDR3 DNA sequence: TGTGCCTGGAGTGAAGGGGGGGAGCTGTTTTTT.

A few counts support this clonotype. The chain carries TRBV20-1 and TRBJ2-7, with 13 bases that match TRBD2. The junction had 15 bases not matched to a gene; V was cut back by 7 bases and J by 3 bases. Per the germline V gene, CDR1 is DFQATT and CDR2 is SNEGSKA (reference sequence). CDR3 length: 17 amino acids. CDR3 sequence: CSGNDRTSGRGGYEQYF. In nucleotides, the CDR3 is TGCAGTGGAAATGATAGGACTAGCGGGAGAGGAGGCTACGAGCAGTACTTC.

The chain's CDR3 is CASSREGVVYGYTF. CDR3 bases: TGTGCCAGCAGCCGTGAAGGGGTCGTCTATGGCTACACCTTC. This sequence joins TRBV7-9 and TRBJ1-2, with TRBD1 as a possible D gene (5 bases). From germline, CDR1 is SEHNR and CDR2 FQNEAQ (reference sequence). Trimming shortened V by 5 bases and J by 4 bases, and 14 bases separated the two germline ends. The CDR3 contains 14 residues.

This clonotype was seen more than once but under ten times. The V and J genes are TRBV27 and TRBJ2-3; D not resolved. Germline V gene sequence: CDR1 MNHEY, CDR2 SMNVEV (reference sequence). V was shortened by 1 base and J by 2 bases, with 4 bases between the two germline ends. CDR3 length equals 13 residues. The CDR3, as DNA: TGTGCCAGCAGTTTATTTCCCACAGATACGCAGTATTTT. Its protein is CASSLFPTDTQYF.

This clonotype was seen a few times. The rearrangement joins TRBV12-5 to TRBJ1-3, with D unresolved. There are 13 residues in the CDR3. The V end was cut by 6 bases, the J end by 4 bases, with 10 bases between. The germline V gene encodes CDR1 LGHNT and CDR2 FRNRAP. The CDR3, as DNA: TGTGCTAGTGGCCTCGGGTTGGGAAACACCATATATTTT. It is translated as CASGLGLGNTIYF.

The chain has TRBV5-1 and TRBJ2-1, with 7 bases fitting TRBD2. Losses at the gene ends were 5 bases for V and 3 bases for J; bases not matched to a gene: 8. The germline gives CDR1 SGHRS, CDR2 YFSETQ. This CDR3 is built from 15 residues. The CDR3 loop reads CASRALADFYNEQFF. CDR3 nucleotides: TGCGCCAGCAGAGCCCTAGCGGACTTCTACAATGAGCAGTTCTTC.

This chain connects TRBV20-1 to TRBJ2-3; D gene uncertain. The CDR3 is 13 residues long. Germline V gene data show CDR1 as DFQATT and CDR2 as SNEGSKA (reference sequence). Trimming pared 5 bases from V and 3 bases from J, leaving 12 bases between. The CDR3 sequence: CSAGSRRTDTQYF. The CDR3 DNA is TGCAGTGCTGGTAGTCGACGGACAGATACGCAGTATTTT.

The rearrangement links TRBV12-3 or TRBV12-4 to TRBJ2-1; the D gene is possibly TRBD2 (6 bases). V lost 5 bases and J lost 3, with 14 bases in between. The CDR3 runs to 15 residues. CDR3 in amino acids: CASSASARSYNEQFF. CDR3 coding DNA: TGTGCCAGCAGTGCTAGCGCCCGAAGCTACAATGAGCAGTTCTTC.